This T cell receptor (beta chain) was identified in a study of a mutant IDH1 vaccine in newly diagnosed glioma. Overall study: Patients arrived already treated with radiotherapy, temozolomide, or both, most having had both.

Points on this clone: Its cognate antigen is unknown.

Assay: immunoSEQ multiplex PCR; the TCRdb copy retains only in-frame clones and omits some. Altogether 70,000 to 100,000 clones are present, roughly 82% being singletons, with the ten largest covering 5.3%. Overall study results and limits: Top peripheral T cell clonotype shifts appeared unrelated to pseudoprogression. Immune responses induced by the vaccine were seen in less than 95% of patients, spanning multiple MHC alleles.

Time point in this sample: baseline, week 1 (first vaccination visit). Sample treatment: pre-vaccination baseline after standard-of-care therapy. The CDR3 length is 17 residues. The V segment lost 5 bases and the J segment 3 bases; nucleotides outside the gene matches: 10. The germline V gene has CDR1 SGHAT and CDR2 FQNNGV. The rearrangement joins TRBV11-2 to TRBJ2-7, with 13 bases identical to TRBD2. This receptor was identified in a man aged 35-49 years with glioma. Some clones in this sample may be carry-over from other donors' samples. This specimen consisted of PBMCs, obtained from a glioma patient treated with radiotherapy, temozolomide or both. The CDR3 nucleotides are TGTGCCAGCAGCACGACTAGCGGGGGGCCCCTCGACTACGAGCAGTACTTC. Encoded protein: CASSTTSGGPLDYEQYF. Looking up the rest from reference TRBV11-2 and TRBJ2-7 gives the full variable domain: EAGVAQSPRYKIIEKRQSVAFWCNPISGHATLYWYQQILGQGPKLLIQFQNNGVVDDSQLPKDRFSAERLKGVDSTLKIQPAKLEDSAVYLCASSTTSGGPLDYEQYFGPGTRLTVT.